The clone carrying this T cell receptor (beta chain) was detected a few times. This sample was included in a study of T-cell memory formation after mild COVID-19. The ends were cut back, 6 bases at V and 0 bases at J, with 8 bases in the middle. In germline, CDR1 is SEHNR, CDR2 FQNEAQ (reference sequence). CDR3 size: 13 residues. TCRdb reanalysed the 5' RACE reads using MiXCR and keeps one entry per CDR3 protein. The sample holds just over 300,000 distinct CDR3 sequences, roughly a fifth seen once. Sequenced: PBMCs or a T cell subset sorted from them (not recorded which). V is TRBV7-9 and J is TRBJ1-1; D unresolved. This sequence originates from a young man who had mild COVID-19 (a few samples of this study predate the infection). Cell type and time point are not known. CDR3 in DNA: TGTGCCAGCAGTAGACACTTGAACACTGAAGCTTTCTTT. It specifies CASSRHLNTEAFF.